This T cell receptor beta chain was identified in a study of human T cells and chemical hapten exposure. At the level of the study: Slight differences in pooled library volume were the main source of varying TCR yields across samples. Overall study findings and caveats: TCRs at high frequency, those above 1 in 1000, did not change with DPC sensitization.

There are a few counts of this clonotype. As yet, its antigen is unknown. Sample time point: patch test 3, about 24 weeks after DPC sensitization. Treatment of the sample: therapeutic diphenylcyclopropenone sensitization with weekly scalp DPC. Alopecia patients, 18 to 70 years old and DPC-suitable, served as donors. Unique molecular identifiers were linked by the library to individual cDNA molecules. TCRdb reprocessed the RACE reads via MiXCR and lists one record per CDR3 protein. The table lists roughly 97,000 distinct CDR3 sequences, 27% of them singletons. The specimen comprised whole blood, sampled in connection with sensitization to the hapten diphenylcyclopropenone (DPC). This TCR came from a man aged 35 to 55 with alopecia areata. Some clones in this sample may be carry-over from other donors' samples.

The CDR3 is CASSSPLAKNIQYF. Written as DNA, the CDR3 is TGTGCCAGCAGTTCCCCGCTAGCCAAAAACATTCAGTACTTC. The chain joins TRBV27 to TRBJ2-4; D not certain. The length of the CDR3 is 14 residues. With 4 bases removed from V and 0 bases from J, the gap between germline ends came to 7 bases. Germline V gene data show CDR1 as MNHEY and CDR2 as SMNVEV (reference sequence).